The source of this TCR beta chain is a study of beta chain features in type 1 diabetes. Whole-study results and caveats: Researchers report that Type 1 diabetes patients had moderately but significantly shorter TCRB CDR3s across all four CD4+ subsets. Patients' naive, central memory and regulatory TCRB repertoires appeared more alike than those of healthy donors.

CDR3 length: 12 amino acids. V was trimmed by 0 bases and J by 5 bases, leaving 4 bases between them. Germline CDR1 is LNHNV and CDR2 is YYDKDF (reference sequence). The sequenced template was cDNA made from the entire isolated RNA. Generated by immunoSEQ multiplex PCR, the TCRdb table keeps only in-frame clones and is missing some. The sample contains about 660,000 clones, more than 13% of which appear only once. This clone was observed a few times. Its antigen remains unknown. Within the sample, other DNA sequences also encode this same CDR3. This sequence joins TRBV15 and TRBJ2-5; unclear D gene. Sequenced material: naive CD4+ T cells from blood. This receptor was taken from a man younger than 35 with type 1 diabetes. The DNA for the CDR3 is TGTGCCACCAGCAGAGATTCCGAGACCCAGTACTTC. This sequence encodes CATSRDSETQYF.